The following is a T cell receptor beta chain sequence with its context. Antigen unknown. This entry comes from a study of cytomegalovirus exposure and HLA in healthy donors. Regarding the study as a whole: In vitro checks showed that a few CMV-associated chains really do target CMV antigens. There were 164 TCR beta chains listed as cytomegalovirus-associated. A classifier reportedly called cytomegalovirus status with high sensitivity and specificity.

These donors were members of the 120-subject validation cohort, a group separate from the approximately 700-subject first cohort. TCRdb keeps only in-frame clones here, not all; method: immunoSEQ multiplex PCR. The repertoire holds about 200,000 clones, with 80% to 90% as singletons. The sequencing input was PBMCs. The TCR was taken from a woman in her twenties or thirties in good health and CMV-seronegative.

This CDR3 is CASSLEGNYEQYF. The CDR3 bases are TGCGCCAGCAGCTTGGAGGGGAACTACGAGCAGTACTTC. J is TRBJ2-7 and V is TRBV5-1, with D tentatively TRBD1 (5 bases). Germline V CDR1 and CDR2: SGHRS, YFSETQ. V lost 0 bases, J lost 3 bases, and 7 bases lay in between. The CDR3 contains 13 residues.